The 10 T cell receptor beta chains given below trace back to one sample, sequenced in a study of response to subunit inactivated influenza vaccine. Each CDR3 protein is one row after TCRdb ran MiXCR on the RT-PCR reads. The repertoire holds fewer than 700,000 distinct CDR3 sequences, with under 15% as singletons. This specimen consisted of PBMCs from blood, obtained roughly 45 days after vaccination. Receptor source: a middle-aged man who received an inactivated influenza vaccine.

This chain connects TRBV20-1 to TRBJ1-5; unclear D gene. Germline loops: CDR1 DFQATT, CDR2 SNEGSKA (reference sequence). This CDR3 has 14 residues. V lost 1 base, J lost 2 bases, and 9 bases lay in between. The CDR3 here is CSARVGRGNQPQHF. The CDR3 nucleotides are TGCAGTGCTAGAGTGGGCCGAGGCAATCAGCCCCAGCATTTT.

This sequence joins TRBV9 and TRBJ2-2; 8 bases are a match to TRBD2. The CDR3 is 15 residues long. CDR1 is SGDLS, CDR2 YYNGEE, per germline. Germline trimming cut 5 bases from V and 8 bases from J; bases unmatched to any gene: 11. DNA of the CDR3: TGTGCCAGCAGTATAGCGAGCGGGAGTATGGGGGAGCTGTTTTTT. Its translation: CASSIASGSMGELFF.

This clonotype turned up a few times. The chain carries TRBV28 and TRBJ2-3; 11 nucleotides align to TRBD2. The V gene's germline CDR1 is MDHEN and CDR2 SYDVKM. The CDR3 length is 17 residues. Trimming at V came to 3 bases and at J to 0 bases, leaving 5 bases not matched to a gene. CDR3 nucleotide sequence: TGTGCCAGCAGTTTCGGAGTAGCGGGGGGGAGCACAGATACGCAGTATTTT. It specifies CASSFGVAGGSTDTQYF.

The chain has TRBV7-2 and TRBJ2-1; TRBD1 matches 9 bases. This CDR3 region has 15 residues. The germline CDR1 and CDR2 sequences are SGHTA and FQGNSA. After removal of 5 bases from V and 4 bases from J, the junction contained 6 bases not matched to a gene. Here the CDR3 DNA reads TGTGCCAGCAGCCGTGACAGGGGGGATTACAATGAGCAGTTCTTC. Translating gives CASSRDRGDYNEQFF.

The V gene is TRBV10-3, the J gene TRBJ2-3, with 14 bases matching TRBD2. CDR1 and CDR2 from the germline V gene are ENHRY and SYGVKD. CDR3 size: 13 residues. V dropped 11 bases and J dropped 6; count of bases not matched to a gene: 4. DNA of the CDR3: TGTGCCTCGACTAGCGGGAGGGCCGATACGCAGTATTTT. Translating it yields CASTSGRADTQYF.

This chain joins TRBV7-2 and TRBJ2-1, with 9 nucleotides matching TRBD2. The V gene's germline CDR1 is SGHTA and CDR2 FQGNSA. This CDR3 has 17 amino acids. With 0 bases clipped from V and 7 bases from J, the junction kept 10 bases outside the gene matches. In DNA, the CDR3 is TGTGCCAGCAGCTTAGCAGTCCTTCTAGCGGGGAGGAATGAGCAGTTCTTC. Translating gives CASSLAVLLAGRNEQFF. Variable domain in full (rest from reference TRBV7-2 and TRBJ2-1): GAGVSQSPSNKVTEKGKDVELRCDPISGHTALYWYRQSLGQGLEFLIYFQGNSAPDKSGLPSDRFSAERTGGSVSTLTIQRTQQEDSAVYLCASSLAVLLAGRNEQFFGPGTRLTVL.

CDR3 sequence (DNA): TGTGCCAGCAGCGGAAAGGATGAAAAACTGTTTTTT. It translates to CASSGKDEKLFF. The chain links TRBV7-9 to TRBJ1-4, with D unclear. The CDR3 is 12 amino acids. Germline values: CDR1 SEHNR, CDR2 FQNEAQ (reference sequence). The V and J ends lost 5 bases and 6 bases respectively, with 7 bases between them.

CDR3 sequence reads: CATQVVKDTEAFF. CDR3 DNA: TGTGCCACCCAGGTGGTGAAGGACACTGAAGCTTTCTTT. V is TRBV10-3 and J is TRBJ1-1; the D is unclear. The germline CDR1 and CDR2 sequences are ENHRY and SYGVKD. CDR3 length: 13 amino acids. The germline V and J ends were trimmed by 10 bases and 3 bases, with 15 bases remaining between them.

The J gene is TRBJ2-7, the V gene TRBV15; possible D gene TRBD2, 6 bases. Trimming cost V 8 bases and J 3 bases, with 11 bases left between them. Germline loops: CDR1 LNHNV, CDR2 YYDKDF (reference sequence). This CDR3 region has 12 residues. CDR3 coding DNA: TGTGCCACCTCGGAGGGGAGCTACGAGCAGTACTTC. It codes for CATSEGSYEQYF. Combining the CDR3 with reference TRBV15 and TRBJ2-7 gives the whole variable domain DAMVIQNPRYQVTQFGKPVTLSCSQTLNHNVMYWYQQKSSQAPKLLFHYYDKDFNNEADTPDNFQSRRPNTSFCFLDIRSPGLGDTAMYLCATSEGSYEQYFGPGTRLTVT.

CDR3 amino acids: CASSDEVNNEQFF. Here the CDR3 DNA reads TGTGCCAGCAGTGATGAAGTAAACAATGAGCAGTTCTTC. The chain has TRBV2 and TRBJ2-1; D unclear. Germline CDR1 SNHLY, CDR2 FYNNEI. The ends were cut back, 3 bases at V and 5 bases at J, with 8 bases in the middle. The CDR3 runs to 13 residues.